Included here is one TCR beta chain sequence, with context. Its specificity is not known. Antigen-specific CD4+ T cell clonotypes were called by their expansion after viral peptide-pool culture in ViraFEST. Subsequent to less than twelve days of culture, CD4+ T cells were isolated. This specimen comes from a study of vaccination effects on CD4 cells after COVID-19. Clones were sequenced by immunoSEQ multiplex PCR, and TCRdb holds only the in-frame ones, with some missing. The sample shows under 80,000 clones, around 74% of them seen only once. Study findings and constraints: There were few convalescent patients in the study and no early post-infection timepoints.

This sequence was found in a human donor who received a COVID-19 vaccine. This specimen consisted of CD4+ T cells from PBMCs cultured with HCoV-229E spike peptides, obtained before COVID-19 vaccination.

The CDR3 coding sequence is TGTGCCACCAGTGATTCAAGGACAGGGGGAGAGACCCAGTACTTC. Its translation is CATSDSRTGGETQYF. The J gene is TRBJ2-5, the V gene TRBV24-1, with 10 nucleotides matching TRBD1. J was trimmed by 4 bases and V by 2 bases; bases with no gene match: 3. Germline V gives CDR1 KGHDR, CDR2 SFDVKD. The CDR3 extends over 15 amino acids.